The 18 T cell receptor beta chains presented below share a single source sample, sequenced in a study of beta chain features in type 1 diabetes. The isolated RNA, all of it, was reverse transcribed, so expressed TCRB transcripts were what got sequenced. TCRdb's table, derived via immunoSEQ multiplex PCR, lists solely in-frame clones and lacks some. This sample has more than 110,000 clones, with 6.9% found just once. Sequenced material: central memory CD4+ T cells from blood. These receptors were collected from a woman under 40 in good health.

There are many counts of this clone. The V gene is TRBV5-1, the J gene TRBJ2-7; D not certain. The length of the CDR3 is 15 residues. Germline assignment: CDR1 SGHRS and CDR2 YFSETQ. With 4 bases removed from V and 2 bases from J, the gap between germline ends came to 16 bases. In nucleotides, the CDR3 is TGCGCCAGCAGCCCGGAACCGGGTTACACCTACGAGCAGTACTTC. Protein sequence: CASSPEPGYTYEQYF.

This clone appeared many times. The chain combines TRBV2 with TRBJ2-3; D remains unclear. Looked up from germline, CDR1 is SNHLY and CDR2 is FYNNEI. V was shortened by 2 bases and J by 0 bases, with 9 bases between the two germline ends. The length of the CDR3 is 15 residues. The CDR3 reads CASSEIERSTDTQYF. Written as DNA, the CDR3 is TGTGCCAGCAGTGAAATAGAGCGAAGCACAGATACGCAGTATTTT.

This clone showed up just a few times. The chain has TRBV6-1 and TRBJ2-7; D perhaps matches TRBD2 (5 bases). Trimming removed 1 base from V and 0 bases from J, with 10 bases in between. In germline, CDR1 is MNHNS, CDR2 SASEGT. The CDR3 contains 15 residues. The CDR3 spells CASSEGGSASYEQYF. For the CDR3, the DNA is TGTGCCAGCAGTGAAGGCGGGTCAGCCTCCTACGAGCAGTACTTC.

The sample holds many counts of this clone. J is TRBJ1-2 and V is TRBV29-1, with 8 bases matching TRBD1. Germline CDR1 SQVTM, CDR2 ANQGSEA. CDR3 length: 12 amino acids. Trimming removed 6 bases from V and 7 bases from J; junction bases left unmatched: 7. The CDR3 here is CSVEDRVGGYTF. CDR3 DNA: TGCAGCGTCGAGGACAGGGTTGGTGGCTACACCTTC.

J is TRBJ2-5 and V is TRBV2; 7 nucleotides align to TRBD1. This CDR3 contains 14 residues. The V gene end was trimmed by 6 bases and the J gene end by 5 bases; junction bases not matched to a gene: 9. Germline CDR1 and CDR2: SNHLY and FYNNEI. DNA of the CDR3: TGTGCCAGCAGAGAAACAGGGGCCGGGGAGACCCAGTACTTC. It encodes CASRETGAGETQYF.

This clone came up many times. CDR3 DNA sequence: TGTGCCAGCAGTTATCCCCAGGGATCTGGGGCCAACGTCCTGACTTTC. Protein product: CASSYPQGSGANVLTF. J is TRBJ2-6 and V is TRBV6-6; TRBD1 is a possible D gene (5 bases). CDR1 and CDR2 from the germline V gene are MNHNY and SVGAGI (reference sequence). The CDR3 is made up of 16 amino acids. Trimming took 3 bases from V and 1 from J, leaving 10 bases between them.

The DNA of the CDR3 is TGCAGCGTTCTCTCCGGGGCAGGGGGCTCCTACGAGCAGTACTTC. Protein product: CSVLSGAGGSYEQYF. This chain joins TRBV29-1 and TRBJ2-7; 7 bases are a match to TRBD1. V trimming: 5 bases; J trimming: 0 bases; junction bases outside the gene matches: 10. Germline lookup yields CDR1 SQVTM and CDR2 ANQGSEA. The CDR3 extends over 15 amino acids.

In this sample, this clone turned up a few times. The V call is TRBV28, the J call TRBJ2-5, with 11 bases identical to TRBD2. The CDR3 extends over 15 amino acids. Trimming cost V 6 bases and J 5 bases; bases outside gene matches: 8. Germline CDR1 and CDR2: MDHEN and SYDVKM. CDR3 sequence: CASRPSLAGAETQYF. The CDR3 region has the DNA TGTGCCAGCAGACCCTCACTAGCGGGAGCGGAGACCCAGTACTTC. The full variable domain, its missing parts supplied by reference TRBV28 and TRBJ2-5, is DVKVTQSSRYLVKRTGEKVFLECVQDMDHENMFWYRQDPGLGLRLIYFSYDVKMKEKGDIPEGYSVSREKKERFSLILESASTNQTSMYLCASRPSLAGAETQYFGPGTRLLVL.

The chain carries TRBV11-2 and TRBJ2-5; 11 bases match TRBD2. CDR1 and CDR2 (germline): SGHAT, FQNNGV. After removal of 5 bases from V and 1 base from J, the junction contained 3 bases not matched to a gene. This CDR3 comprises 15 residues. The CDR3 nucleotides read TGTGCCAGCAGCATTGGACTAGCGGGCCAAGAGACCCAGTACTTC. It specifies CASSIGLAGQETQYF. The full variable domain, with the rest looked up from reference TRBV11-2 and TRBJ2-5, is EAGVAQSPRYKIIEKRQSVAFWCNPISGHATLYWYQQILGQGPKLLIQFQNNGVVDDSQLPKDRFSAERLKGVDSTLKIQPAKLEDSAVYLCASSIGLAGQETQYFGPGTRLLVL.

The chain joins TRBV10-3 to TRBJ1-2; 10 bases agree with TRBD1. Germline trimming cut 7 bases from V and 3 bases from J; bases unmatched to any gene: 8. There are 15 residues in the CDR3. The germline CDR1 and CDR2 sequences are ENHRY and SYGVKD. CDR3 protein: CAIKKGTGEDYGYTF. DNA of the CDR3: TGTGCCATCAAGAAAGGGACAGGGGAAGACTATGGCTACACCTTC.

This clone was found a few times. The rearrangement joins TRBV28 to TRBJ2-2; 7 nucleotides agree with TRBD2. CDR1 MDHEN and CDR2 SYDVKM come from the germline V gene. V lost 1 base to trimming and J lost 7 bases; unmatched junction nucleotides: 9. The CDR3 sequence is 16 residues long. The chain's CDR3 is CASSLYGRTRGGELFF. The CDR3 bases are TGTGCCAGCAGTTTATACGGGAGGACCCGCGGCGGGGAGCTGTTTTTT. Variable domain in full (rest from reference TRBV28 and TRBJ2-2): DVKVTQSSRYLVKRTGEKVFLECVQDMDHENMFWYRQDPGLGLRLIYFSYDVKMKEKGDIPEGYSVSREKKERFSLILESASTNQTSMYLCASSLYGRTRGGELFFGEGSRLTVL.

The V call is TRBV7-3, the J call TRBJ2-5; TRBD1 matches at 9 bases. V trimming: 9 bases; J trimming: 5 bases; junction bases outside the gene matches: 10. The CDR3 has 14 amino acids. Germline V lookup: CDR1 SGHTA, CDR2 FQGTGA. DNA of the CDR3: TGTGCCAGTTCCTTGGGGGACAGGGCGGAGACCCAGTACTTC. Protein sequence: CASSLGDRAETQYF.

The chain uses TRBV18 and TRBJ2-1, with a weak D call TRBD1 (6 bases). The CDR3 contains 15 residues. Germline CDR1 KGHSH, CDR2 LQKENI. V dropped 1 base and J dropped 6 bases, with 13 bases sitting between them. The CDR3 sequence is CASSPRAGEFNEQFF. The DNA of the CDR3 is TGTGCCAGCTCACCACGGGCAGGGGAATTCAATGAGCAGTTCTTC. The variable domain in full, completed from reference TRBV18 and TRBJ2-1, reads NAGVMQNPRHLVRRRGQEARLRCSPMKGHSHVYWYRQLPEEGLKFMVYLQKENIIDESGMPKERFSAEFPKEGPSILRIQQVVRGDSAAYFCASSPRAGEFNEQFFGPGTRLTVL.

This clone showed up many times. This chain links TRBV7-3 with TRBJ2-3; TRBD2 matches 9 bases. With 5 bases clipped from V and 1 base from J, the junction kept 7 bases outside the gene matches. The germline V gene has CDR1 SGHTA and CDR2 FQGTGA. This CDR3 is built from 16 residues. The CDR3 reads CASSLNGGRGTDTQYF. CDR3 nucleotides: TGTGCCAGCAGCCTAAATGGCGGGAGGGGCACAGATACGCAGTATTTT.

The chain employs TRBV6-1 and TRBJ2-7, with 10 bases aligning to TRBD1. From germline, CDR1 is MNHNS and CDR2 SASEGT. The ends lost 4 bases at V and 4 bases at J; junction bases unmatched: 4. CDR3 length: 14 amino acids. The CDR3: CASSAGTGEYEQYF. CDR3 coding DNA: TGTGCCAGCAGTGCCGGGACAGGGGAATACGAGCAGTACTTC.

The rearrangement links TRBV5-1 to TRBJ2-1; 7 bases agree with TRBD1. The germline V gene encodes CDR1 SGHRS and CDR2 YFSETQ. The CDR3 runs 14 residues. V was pared by 3 bases and J by 4 bases, with 4 bases of the junction left unmatched. The CDR3 nucleotides are TGCGCCAGCAGCTGGGGACAGTCATACAATGAGCAGTTCTTC. Its protein is CASSWGQSYNEQFF.

In its sample, this clone was seen many times. The CDR3 loop reads CASSPAGLRKETQYF. The CDR3 DNA reads as TGTGCCAGCAGCCCAGCCGGACTGAGGAAAGAGACCCAGTACTTC. The gene calls are TRBV14 and TRBJ2-5; perhaps TRBD2 as D (5 bases). Germline V lookup: CDR1 SGHDN, CDR2 FVKESK. The CDR3 is 15 residues long. The V and J ends lost 4 bases and 3 bases respectively, with 15 bases between them.

This clone turned up a few times. The same CDR3 arises from other DNA sequences in this sample as well. The chain recombines TRBV7-2 with TRBJ2-1; the D is unclear. Germline-derived CDR1 and CDR2 are SGHTA and FQGNSA. V was clipped by 2 bases and J by 10 bases, with 6 bases between them. The CDR3 contains 11 residues. This chain's CDR3 is CASSLSGEQFF. CDR3 nucleotides: TGTGCCAGCAGCTTATCCGGGGAGCAGTTCTTC.